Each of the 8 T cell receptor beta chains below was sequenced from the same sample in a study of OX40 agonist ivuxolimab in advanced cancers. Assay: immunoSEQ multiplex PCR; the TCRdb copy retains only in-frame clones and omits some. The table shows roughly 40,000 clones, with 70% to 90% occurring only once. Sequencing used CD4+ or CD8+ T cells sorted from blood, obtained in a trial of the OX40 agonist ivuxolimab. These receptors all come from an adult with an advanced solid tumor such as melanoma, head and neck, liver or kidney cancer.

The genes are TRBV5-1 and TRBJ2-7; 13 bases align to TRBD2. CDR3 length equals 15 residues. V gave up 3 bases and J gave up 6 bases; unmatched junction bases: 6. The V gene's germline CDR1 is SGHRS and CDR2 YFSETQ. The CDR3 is CASSSWTSGSFEQYF. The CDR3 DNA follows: TGCGCCAGCAGCTCGTGGACTAGCGGGAGCTTCGAGCAGTACTTC.

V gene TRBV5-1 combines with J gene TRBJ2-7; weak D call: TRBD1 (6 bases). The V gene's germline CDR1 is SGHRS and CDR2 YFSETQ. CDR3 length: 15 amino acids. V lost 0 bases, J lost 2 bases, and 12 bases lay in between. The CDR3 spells CASSLEVTGTYEQYF. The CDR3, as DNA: TGCGCCAGCAGCTTGGAGGTGACAGGTACCTACGAGCAGTACTTC.

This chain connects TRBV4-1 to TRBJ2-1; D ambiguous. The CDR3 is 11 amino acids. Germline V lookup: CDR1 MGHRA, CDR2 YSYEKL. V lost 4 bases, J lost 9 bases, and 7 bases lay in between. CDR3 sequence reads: CASSLNAEQFF. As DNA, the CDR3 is TGCGCCAGCAGCCTGAACGCTGAGCAGTTCTTC.

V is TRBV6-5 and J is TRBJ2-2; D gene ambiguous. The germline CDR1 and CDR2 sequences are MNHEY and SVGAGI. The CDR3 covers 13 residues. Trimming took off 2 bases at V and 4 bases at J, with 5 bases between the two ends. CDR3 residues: CASSYAITGELFF. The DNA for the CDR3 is TGTGCCAGCAGTTACGCGATCACCGGGGAGCTGTTTTTT.

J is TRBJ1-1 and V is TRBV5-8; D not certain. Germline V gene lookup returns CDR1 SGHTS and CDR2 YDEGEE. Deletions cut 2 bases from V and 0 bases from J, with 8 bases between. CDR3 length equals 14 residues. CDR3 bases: TGTGCCAGCAGCTTTACCCCCATGAACACTGAAGCTTTCTTT. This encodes CASSFTPMNTEAFF.

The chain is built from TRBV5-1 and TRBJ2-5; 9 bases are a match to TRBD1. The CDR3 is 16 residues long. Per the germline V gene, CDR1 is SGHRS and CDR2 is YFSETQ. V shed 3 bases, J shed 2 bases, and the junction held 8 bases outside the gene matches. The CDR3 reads CASSWGPDRGQETQYF. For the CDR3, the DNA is TGCGCCAGCAGCTGGGGCCCCGACAGGGGGCAAGAGACCCAGTACTTC.

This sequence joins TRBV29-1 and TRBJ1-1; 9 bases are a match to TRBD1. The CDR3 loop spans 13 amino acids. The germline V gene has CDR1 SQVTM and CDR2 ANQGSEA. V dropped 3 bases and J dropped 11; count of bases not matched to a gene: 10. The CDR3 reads CSVDFPGQGEAFF. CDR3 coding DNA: TGCAGCGTTGACTTCCCGGGACAGGGAGAGGCTTTCTTT.

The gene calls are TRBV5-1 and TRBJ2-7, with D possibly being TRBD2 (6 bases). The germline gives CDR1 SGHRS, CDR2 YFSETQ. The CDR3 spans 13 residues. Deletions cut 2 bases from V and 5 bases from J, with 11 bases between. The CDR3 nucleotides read TGCGCCAGCAGCTTACGGGGGACCCACGAGCAGTACTTC. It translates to CASSLRGTHEQYF.